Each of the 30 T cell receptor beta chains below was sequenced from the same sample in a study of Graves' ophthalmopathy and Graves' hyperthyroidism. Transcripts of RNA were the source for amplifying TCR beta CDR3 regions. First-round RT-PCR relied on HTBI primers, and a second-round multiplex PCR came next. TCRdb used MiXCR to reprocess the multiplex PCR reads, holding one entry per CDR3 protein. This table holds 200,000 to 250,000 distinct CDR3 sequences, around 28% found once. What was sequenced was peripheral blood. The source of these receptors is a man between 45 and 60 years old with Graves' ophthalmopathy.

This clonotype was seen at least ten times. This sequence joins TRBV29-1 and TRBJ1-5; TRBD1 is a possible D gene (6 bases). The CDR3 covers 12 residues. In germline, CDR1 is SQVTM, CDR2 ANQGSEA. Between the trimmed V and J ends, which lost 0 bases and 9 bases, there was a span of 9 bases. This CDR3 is CSVEELGGPQHF. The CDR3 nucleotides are TGCAGCGTTGAAGAGTTAGGGGGGCCCCAGCATTTT.

The CDR3 region is CASSFLRGEAFF. The DNA of the CDR3 is TGTGCCAGCAGTTTTCTTCGGGGTGAAGCTTTCTTT. The V call is TRBV27, the J call TRBJ1-1; no clear D gene. This CDR3 has 12 residues. CDR1 and CDR2 (germline): MNHEY, SMNVEV (reference sequence). V was trimmed by 3 bases and J by 7 bases, leaving 9 bases between them.

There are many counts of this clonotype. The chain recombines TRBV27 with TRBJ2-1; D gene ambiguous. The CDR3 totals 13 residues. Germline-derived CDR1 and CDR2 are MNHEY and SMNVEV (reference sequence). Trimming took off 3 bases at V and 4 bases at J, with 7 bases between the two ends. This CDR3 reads CASSFGRYNEQFF. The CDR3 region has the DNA TGTGCCAGCAGTTTTGGCCGATACAATGAGCAGTTCTTC.

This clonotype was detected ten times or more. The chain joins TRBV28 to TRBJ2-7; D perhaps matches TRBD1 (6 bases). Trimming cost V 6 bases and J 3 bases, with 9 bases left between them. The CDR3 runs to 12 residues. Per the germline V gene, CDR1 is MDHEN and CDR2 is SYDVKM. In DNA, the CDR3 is TGTGCCAGCAGCAGGGGCTACTACGAGCAGTACTTC. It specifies CASSRGYYEQYF.

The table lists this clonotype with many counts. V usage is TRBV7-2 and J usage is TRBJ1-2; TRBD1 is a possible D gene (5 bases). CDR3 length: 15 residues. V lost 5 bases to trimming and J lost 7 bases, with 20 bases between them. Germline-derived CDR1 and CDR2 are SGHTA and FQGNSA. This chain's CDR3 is CASSPLDSGGGGYTF. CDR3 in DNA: TGTGCCAGCAGCCCACTTGACAGCGGGGGGGGTGGCTACACCTTC.

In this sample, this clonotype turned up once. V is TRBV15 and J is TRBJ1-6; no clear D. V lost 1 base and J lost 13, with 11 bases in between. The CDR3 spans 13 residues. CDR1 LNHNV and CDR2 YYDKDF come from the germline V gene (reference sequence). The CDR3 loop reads CATSRVFSSPLHF. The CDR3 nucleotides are TGTGCCACCAGCAGAGTCTTCAGTTCCCCCCTCCACTTT.

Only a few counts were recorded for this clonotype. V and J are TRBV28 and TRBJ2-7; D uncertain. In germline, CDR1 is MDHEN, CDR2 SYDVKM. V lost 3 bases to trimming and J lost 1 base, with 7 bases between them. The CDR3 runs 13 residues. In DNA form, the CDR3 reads TGTGCCAGCAGTTTGAAGATTTCCTACGAGCAGTACTTC. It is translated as CASSLKISYEQYF.

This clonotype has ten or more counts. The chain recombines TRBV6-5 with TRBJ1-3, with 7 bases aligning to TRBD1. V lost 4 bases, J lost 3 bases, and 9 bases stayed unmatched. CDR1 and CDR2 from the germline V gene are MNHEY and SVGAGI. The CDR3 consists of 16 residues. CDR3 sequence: CASSSTGSLLGNTIYF. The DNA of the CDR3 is TGTGCCAGCAGTTCGACAGGGAGCTTGCTTGGAAACACCATATATTTT.

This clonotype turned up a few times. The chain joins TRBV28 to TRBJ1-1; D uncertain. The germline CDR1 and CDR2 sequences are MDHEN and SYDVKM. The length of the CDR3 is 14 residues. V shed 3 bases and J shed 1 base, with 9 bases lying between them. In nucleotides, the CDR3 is TGTGCCAGCAGTTTCGGCAGGAGGAACACTGAAGCTTTCTTT. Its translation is CASSFGRRNTEAFF.

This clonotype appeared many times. This CDR3 reads CASSPRTGGAETQYF. In nucleotides, the CDR3 is TGTGCCAGCAGCCCCAGGACAGGGGGCGCGGAGACCCAGTACTTC. The rearrangement joins TRBV12-3 or TRBV12-4 to TRBJ2-5; 11 nucleotides match TRBD1. With 6 bases clipped from V and 5 bases from J, the junction kept 8 bases outside the gene matches. The CDR3 totals 15 residues.

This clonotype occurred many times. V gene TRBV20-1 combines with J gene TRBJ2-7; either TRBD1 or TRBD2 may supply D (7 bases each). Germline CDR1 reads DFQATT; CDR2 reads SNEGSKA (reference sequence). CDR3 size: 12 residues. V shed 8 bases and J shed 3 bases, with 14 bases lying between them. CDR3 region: CSSTGRDYEQYF. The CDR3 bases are TGCAGTTCGACAGGGAGGGACTACGAGCAGTACTTC.

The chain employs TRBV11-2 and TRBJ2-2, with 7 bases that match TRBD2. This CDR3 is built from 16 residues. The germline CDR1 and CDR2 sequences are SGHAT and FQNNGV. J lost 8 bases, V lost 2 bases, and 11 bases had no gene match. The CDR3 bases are TGTGCCAGCAGCTTACTTCCGGGACTAAATTCTGGGGAGCTGTTTTTT. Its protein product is CASSLLPGLNSGELFF.

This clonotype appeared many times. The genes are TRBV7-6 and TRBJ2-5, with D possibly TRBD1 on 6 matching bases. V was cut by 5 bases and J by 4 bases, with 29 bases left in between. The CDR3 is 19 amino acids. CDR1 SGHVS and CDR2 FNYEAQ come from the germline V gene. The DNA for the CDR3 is TGTGCCAGCAGCCCCACCCCAGCCGGACAGTGGAGAACGAGAGAGACCCAGTACTTC. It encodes CASSPTPAGQWRTRETQYF.

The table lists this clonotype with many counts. DNA for the CDR3: TGTGCCAGCAGTTTCCCTACGGGACGGAACACCGGGGAGCTGTTTTTT. This codes for CASSFPTGRNTGELFF. The rearrangement links TRBV28 to TRBJ2-2; D might be TRBD1 or TRBD2, each matching 5 bases. Germline-derived CDR1 and CDR2 are MDHEN and SYDVKM. There are 16 residues in the CDR3. The germline V and J ends were trimmed by 3 bases and 1 base, with 12 bases remaining between them.

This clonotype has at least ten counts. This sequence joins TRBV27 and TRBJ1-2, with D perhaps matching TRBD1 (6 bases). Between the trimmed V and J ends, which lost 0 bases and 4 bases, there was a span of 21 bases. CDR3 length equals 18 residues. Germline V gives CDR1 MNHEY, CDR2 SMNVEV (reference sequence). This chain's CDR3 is CASSLSFGSGGSGYGYTF. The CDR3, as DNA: TGTGCCAGCAGTTTATCCTTTGGGTCCGGGGGCAGTGGCTATGGCTACACCTTC.

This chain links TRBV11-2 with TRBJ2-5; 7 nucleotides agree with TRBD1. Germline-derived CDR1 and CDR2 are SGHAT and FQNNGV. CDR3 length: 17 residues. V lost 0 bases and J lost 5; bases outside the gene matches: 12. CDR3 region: CASSLDLGTVKGETQYF. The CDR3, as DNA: TGTGCCAGCAGCTTAGACTTGGGGACAGTCAAAGGGGAGACCCAGTACTTC.

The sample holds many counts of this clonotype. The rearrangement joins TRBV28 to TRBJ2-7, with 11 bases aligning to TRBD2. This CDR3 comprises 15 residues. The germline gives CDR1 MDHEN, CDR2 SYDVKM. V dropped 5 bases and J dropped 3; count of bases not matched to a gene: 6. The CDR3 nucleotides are TGTGCCAGCAGTGAAGCCGGGACTAGCGGCTACGAGCAGTACTTC. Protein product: CASSEAGTSGYEQYF.

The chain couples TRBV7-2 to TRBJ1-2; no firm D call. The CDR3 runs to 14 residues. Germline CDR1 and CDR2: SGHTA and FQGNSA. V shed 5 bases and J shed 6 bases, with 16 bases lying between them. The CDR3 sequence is CASSAQGAGDGYTF. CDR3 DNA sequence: TGTGCCAGCAGCGCCCAAGGAGCCGGGGATGGCTACACCTTC.

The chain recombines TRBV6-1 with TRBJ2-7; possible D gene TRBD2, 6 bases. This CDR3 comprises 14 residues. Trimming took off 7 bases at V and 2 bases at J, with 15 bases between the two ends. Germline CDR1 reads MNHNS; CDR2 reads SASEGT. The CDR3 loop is CASTHGTGAYEQYF. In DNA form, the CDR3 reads TGTGCCAGCACCCACGGAACGGGAGCCTACGAGCAGTACTTC.

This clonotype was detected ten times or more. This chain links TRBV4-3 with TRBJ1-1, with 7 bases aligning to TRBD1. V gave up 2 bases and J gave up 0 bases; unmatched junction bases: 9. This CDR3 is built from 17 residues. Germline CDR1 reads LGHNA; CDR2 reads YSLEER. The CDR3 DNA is TGCGCCAGCAGCCAAAATACAGGGGCCGTCGTGAACACTGAAGCTTTCTTT. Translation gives CASSQNTGAVVNTEAFF.

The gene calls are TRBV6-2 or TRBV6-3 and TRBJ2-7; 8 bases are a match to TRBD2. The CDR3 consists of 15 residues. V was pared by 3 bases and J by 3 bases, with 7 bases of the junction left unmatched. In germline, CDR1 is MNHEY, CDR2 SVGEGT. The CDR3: CASSYRRTSHYEQYF. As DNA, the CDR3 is TGTGCCAGCAGTTATAGAAGGACTAGCCACTACGAGCAGTACTTC.

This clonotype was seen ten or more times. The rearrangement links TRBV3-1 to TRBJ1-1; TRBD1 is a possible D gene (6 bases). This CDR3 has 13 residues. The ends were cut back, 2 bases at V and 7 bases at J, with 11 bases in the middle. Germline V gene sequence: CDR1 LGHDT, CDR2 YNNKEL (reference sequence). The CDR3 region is CASSQLPGVEAFF. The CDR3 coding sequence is TGTGCCAGCAGCCAACTACCAGGGGTTGAAGCTTTCTTT.

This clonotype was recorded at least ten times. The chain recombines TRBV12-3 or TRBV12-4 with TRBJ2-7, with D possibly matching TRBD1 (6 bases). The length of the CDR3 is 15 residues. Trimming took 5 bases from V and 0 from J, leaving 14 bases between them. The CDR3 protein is CASSTGTWSSYEQYF. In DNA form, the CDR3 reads TGTGCCAGCAGTACGGGGACATGGAGCTCCTACGAGCAGTACTTC.

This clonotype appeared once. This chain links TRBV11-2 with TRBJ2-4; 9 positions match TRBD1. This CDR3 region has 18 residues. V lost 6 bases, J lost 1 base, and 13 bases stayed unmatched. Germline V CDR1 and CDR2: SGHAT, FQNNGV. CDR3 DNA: TGTGCCAGCAGTTCAACCTGGACAGGGGAGGTTGCCAAAAACATTCAGTACTTC. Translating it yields CASSSTWTGEVAKNIQYF.

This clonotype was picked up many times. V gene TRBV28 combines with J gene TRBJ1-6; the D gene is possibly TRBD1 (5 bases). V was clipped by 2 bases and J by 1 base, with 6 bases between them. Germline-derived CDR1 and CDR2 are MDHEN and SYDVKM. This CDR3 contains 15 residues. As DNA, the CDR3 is TGTGCCAGCAGTTTAGGGGGTTCCTATAATTCACCCCTCCACTTT. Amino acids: CASSLGGSYNSPLHF.

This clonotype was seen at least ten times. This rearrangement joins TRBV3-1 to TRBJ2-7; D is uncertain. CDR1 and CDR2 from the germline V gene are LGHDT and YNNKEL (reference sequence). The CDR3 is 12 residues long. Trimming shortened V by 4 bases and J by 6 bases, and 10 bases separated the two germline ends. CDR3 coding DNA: TGTGCCAGCAGCCTTCGAACTCTCGAGCAGTACTTC. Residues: CASSLRTLEQYF.

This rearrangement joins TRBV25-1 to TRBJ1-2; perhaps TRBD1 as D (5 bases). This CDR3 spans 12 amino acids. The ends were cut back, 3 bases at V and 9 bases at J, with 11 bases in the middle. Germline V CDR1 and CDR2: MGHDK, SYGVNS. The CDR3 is CASSESTGSYTF. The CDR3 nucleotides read TGTGCCAGCAGTGAGAGTACAGGAAGCTACACCTTC.

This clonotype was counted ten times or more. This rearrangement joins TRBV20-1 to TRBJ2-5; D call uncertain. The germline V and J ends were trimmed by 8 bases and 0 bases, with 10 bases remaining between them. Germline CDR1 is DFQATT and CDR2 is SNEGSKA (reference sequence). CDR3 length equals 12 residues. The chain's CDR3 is CSPLGYQETQYF. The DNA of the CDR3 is TGCAGTCCCCTGGGCTACCAAGAGACCCAGTACTTC.

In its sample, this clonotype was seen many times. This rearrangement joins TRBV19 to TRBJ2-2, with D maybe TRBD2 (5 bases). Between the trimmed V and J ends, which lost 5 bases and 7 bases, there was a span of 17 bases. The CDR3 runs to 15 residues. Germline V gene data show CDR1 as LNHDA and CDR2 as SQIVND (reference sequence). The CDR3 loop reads CASSSARGLYGELFF. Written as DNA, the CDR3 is TGTGCCAGTAGTTCCGCCAGAGGACTTTACGGGGAGCTGTTTTTT.

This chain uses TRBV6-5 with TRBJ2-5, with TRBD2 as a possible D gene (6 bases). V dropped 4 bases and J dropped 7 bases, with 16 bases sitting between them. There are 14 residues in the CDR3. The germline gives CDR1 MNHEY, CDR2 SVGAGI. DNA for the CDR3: TGTGCCAGCAGTTCCTCCGGGACTGAGGGGACCCAGTACTTC. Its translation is CASSSSGTEGTQYF.